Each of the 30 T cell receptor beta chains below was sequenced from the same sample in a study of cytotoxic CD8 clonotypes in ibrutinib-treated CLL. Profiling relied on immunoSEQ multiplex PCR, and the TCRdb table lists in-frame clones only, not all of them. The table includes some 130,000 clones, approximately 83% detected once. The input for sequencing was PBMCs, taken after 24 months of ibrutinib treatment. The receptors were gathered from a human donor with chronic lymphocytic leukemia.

The CDR3 sequence: CASSIRAATSYEQYF. DNA of the CDR3: TGTGCCAGCAGTATCCGGGCCGCGACCTCCTACGAGCAGTACTTC. The chain combines TRBV7-2 with TRBJ2-7, with D hard to call. This CDR3 region has 15 residues. Germline-derived CDR1 and CDR2 are SGHTA and FQGNSA. V was cut by 6 bases and J by 0 bases, with 15 bases left in between.

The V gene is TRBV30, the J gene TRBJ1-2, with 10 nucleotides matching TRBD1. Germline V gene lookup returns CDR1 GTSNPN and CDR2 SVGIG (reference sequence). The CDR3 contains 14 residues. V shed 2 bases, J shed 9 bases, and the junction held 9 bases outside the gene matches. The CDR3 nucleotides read TGTGCCTGGAGTCCCGGGACAGGGGCTTGGCGCTACACCTTC. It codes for CAWSPGTGAWRYTF. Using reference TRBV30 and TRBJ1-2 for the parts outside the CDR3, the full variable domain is SQTIHQWPATLVQPVGSPLSLECTVEGTSNPNLYWYRQAAGRGLQLLFYSVGIGQISSEVPQNLSASRPQDRQFILSSKKLLLSDSGFYLCAWSPGTGAWRYTFGSGTRLTVV.

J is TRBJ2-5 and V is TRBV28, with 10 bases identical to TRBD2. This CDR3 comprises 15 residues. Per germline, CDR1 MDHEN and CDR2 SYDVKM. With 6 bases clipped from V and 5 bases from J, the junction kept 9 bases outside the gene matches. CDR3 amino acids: CASSRAGGFFETQYF. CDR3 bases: TGTGCCAGCAGCCGAGCGGGAGGGTTTTTTGAGACCCAGTACTTC.

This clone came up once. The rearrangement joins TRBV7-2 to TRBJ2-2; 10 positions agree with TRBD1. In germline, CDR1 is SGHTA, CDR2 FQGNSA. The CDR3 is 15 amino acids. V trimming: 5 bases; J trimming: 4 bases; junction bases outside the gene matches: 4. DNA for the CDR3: TGTGCCAGCAGCGGAGACAGGGGGCCCACCGGGGAGCTGTTTTTT. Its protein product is CASSGDRGPTGELFF.

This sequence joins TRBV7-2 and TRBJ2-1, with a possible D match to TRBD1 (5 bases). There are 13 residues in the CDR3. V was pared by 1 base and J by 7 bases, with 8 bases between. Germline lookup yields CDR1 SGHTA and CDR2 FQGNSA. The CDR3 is CASSLEDRNEQFF. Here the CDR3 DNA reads TGTGCCAGCAGCTTAGAAGACAGAAATGAGCAGTTCTTC.

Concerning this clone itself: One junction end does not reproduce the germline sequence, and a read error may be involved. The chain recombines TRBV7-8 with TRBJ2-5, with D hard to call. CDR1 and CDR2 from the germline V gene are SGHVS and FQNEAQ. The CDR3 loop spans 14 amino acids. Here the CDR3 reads CASSPSRVVETQYF. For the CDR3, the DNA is TGTGCCAGCAGCCCCAGCAGAGTTGTTGAGACCCAATACTTC. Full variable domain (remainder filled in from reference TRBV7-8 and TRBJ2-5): GAGVSQSPRYKVAKRGQDVALRCDPISGHVSLFWYQQALGQGPEFLTYFQNEAQLDKSGLPSDRFFAERPEGSVSTLKIQRTQQEDSAVYLCASSPSRVVETQYFGPGTRLLVL.

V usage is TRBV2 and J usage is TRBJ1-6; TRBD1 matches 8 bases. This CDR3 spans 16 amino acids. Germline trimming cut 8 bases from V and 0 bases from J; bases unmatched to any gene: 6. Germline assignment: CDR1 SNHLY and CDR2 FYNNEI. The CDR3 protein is CASGQGESSYNSPLHF. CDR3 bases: TGTGCCAGCGGACAGGGAGAAAGCTCCTATAATTCACCCCTCCACTTT.

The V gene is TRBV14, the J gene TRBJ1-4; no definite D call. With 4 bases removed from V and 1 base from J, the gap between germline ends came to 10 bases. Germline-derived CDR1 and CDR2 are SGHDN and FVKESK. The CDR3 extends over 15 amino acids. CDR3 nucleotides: TGTGCCAGCAGCCTGCCCGGGAGAACTAATGAAAAACTGTTTTTT. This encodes CASSLPGRTNEKLFF.

CDR3 DNA: TGTGCCAGTAGTATCACGGGGGGTAGCTCTGGGGCCAACGTCCTGACTTTC. Encoded protein: CASSITGGSSGANVLTF. This sequence joins TRBV19 and TRBJ2-6; TRBD2 aligns across 7 bases. V trimming: 3 bases; J trimming: 0 bases; junction bases outside the gene matches: 5. CDR1 LNHDA and CDR2 SQIVND come from the germline V gene (reference sequence). This CDR3 has 17 residues. Based on the CDR3 plus reference TRBV19 and TRBJ2-6, the full variable domain is DGGITQSPKYLFRKEGQNVTLSCEQNLNHDAMYWYRQDPGQGLRLIYYSQIVNDFQKGDIAEGYSVSREKKESFPLTVTSAQKNPTAFYLCASSITGGSSGANVLTFGAGSRLTVL.

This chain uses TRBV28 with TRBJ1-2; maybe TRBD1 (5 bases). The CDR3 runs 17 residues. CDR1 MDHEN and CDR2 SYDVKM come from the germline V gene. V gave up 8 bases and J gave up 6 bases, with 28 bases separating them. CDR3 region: CASLRGDAVGRGHGYTF. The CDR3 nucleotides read TGTGCCAGCCTTCGGGGGGACGCTGTGGGCAGAGGACATGGCTACACCTTC.

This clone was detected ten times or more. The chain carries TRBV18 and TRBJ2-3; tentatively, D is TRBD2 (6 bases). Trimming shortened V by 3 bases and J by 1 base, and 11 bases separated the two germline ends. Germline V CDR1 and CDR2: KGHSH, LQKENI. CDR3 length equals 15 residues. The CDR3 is CASSPEGLGTDTQYF. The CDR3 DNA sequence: TGTGCCAGCTCACCGGAGGGCCTGGGCACAGATACGCAGTATTTT.

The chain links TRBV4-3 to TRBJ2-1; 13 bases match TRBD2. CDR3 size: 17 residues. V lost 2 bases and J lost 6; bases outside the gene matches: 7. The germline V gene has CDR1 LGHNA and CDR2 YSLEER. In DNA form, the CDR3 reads TGCGCCAGCAGCCAACGACTAGCGGGGGGCTCCAGCAATGAGCAGTTCTTC. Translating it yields CASSQRLAGGSSNEQFF.

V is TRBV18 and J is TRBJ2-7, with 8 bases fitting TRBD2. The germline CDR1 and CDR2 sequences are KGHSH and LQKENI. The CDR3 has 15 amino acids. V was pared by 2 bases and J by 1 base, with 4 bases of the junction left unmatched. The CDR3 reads CASSPLAGPSYEQYF. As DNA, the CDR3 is TGTGCCAGCTCACCATTAGCGGGGCCTTCCTACGAGCAGTACTTC.

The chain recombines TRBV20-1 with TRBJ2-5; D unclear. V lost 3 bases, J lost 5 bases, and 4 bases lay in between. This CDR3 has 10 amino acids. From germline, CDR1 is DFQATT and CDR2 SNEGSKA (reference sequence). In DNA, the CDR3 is TGCAGTGCTAGCGGGGAGACCCAGTACTTC. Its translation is CSASGETQYF.

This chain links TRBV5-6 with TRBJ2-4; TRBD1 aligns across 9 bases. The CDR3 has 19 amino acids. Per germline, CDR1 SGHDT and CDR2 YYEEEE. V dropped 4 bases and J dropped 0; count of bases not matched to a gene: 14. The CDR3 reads CASSPPQGAGGEAKNIQYF. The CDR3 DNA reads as TGTGCCAGCAGCCCTCCACAGGGGGCGGGCGGAGAAGCCAAAAACATTCAGTACTTC. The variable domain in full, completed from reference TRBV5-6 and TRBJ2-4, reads DAGVTQSPTHLIKTRGQQVTLRCSPKSGHDTVSWYQQALGQGPQFIFQYYEEEERQRGNFPDRFSGHQFPNYSSELNVNALLLGDSALYLCASSPPQGAGGEAKNIQYFGAGTRLSVL.

The CDR3 reads CASSVQGMGNTIYF. The CDR3 bases are TGTGCCAGTAGTGTACAGGGGATGGGAAACACCATATATTTT. The chain employs TRBV19 and TRBJ1-3, with 7 bases identical to TRBD1. The length of the CDR3 is 14 residues. Germline CDR1 reads LNHDA; CDR2 reads SQIVND (reference sequence). The trim removed 5 bases at V and 4 bases at J, leaving 5 bases unmatched.

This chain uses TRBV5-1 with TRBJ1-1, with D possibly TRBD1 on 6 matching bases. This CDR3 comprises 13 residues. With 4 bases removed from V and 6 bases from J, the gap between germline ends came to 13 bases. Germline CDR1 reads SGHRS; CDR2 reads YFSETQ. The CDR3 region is CASSPQGVSEAFF. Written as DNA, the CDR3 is TGCGCCAGCAGCCCACAGGGAGTGTCTGAAGCTTTCTTT. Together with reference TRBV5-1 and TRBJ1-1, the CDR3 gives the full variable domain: KAGVTQTPRYLIKTRGQQVTLSCSPISGHRSVSWYQQTPGQGLQFLFEYFSETQRNKGNFPGRFSGRQFSNSRSEMNVSTLELGDSALYLCASSPQGVSEAFFGQGTRLTVV.

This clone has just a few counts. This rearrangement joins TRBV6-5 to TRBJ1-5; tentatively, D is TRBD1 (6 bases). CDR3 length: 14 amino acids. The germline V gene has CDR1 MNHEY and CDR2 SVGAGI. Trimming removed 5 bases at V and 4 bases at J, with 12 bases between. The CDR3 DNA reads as TGTGCCAGCAGTCGGACAGATTCGAATCAGCCCCAGCATTTT. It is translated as CASSRTDSNQPQHF.

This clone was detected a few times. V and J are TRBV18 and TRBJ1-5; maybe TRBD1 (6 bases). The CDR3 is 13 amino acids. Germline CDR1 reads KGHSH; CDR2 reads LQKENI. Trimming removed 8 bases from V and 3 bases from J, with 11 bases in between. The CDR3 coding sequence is TGTGCCAGCCACGGACAGTACAATCAGCCCCAGCATTTT. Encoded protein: CASHGQYNQPQHF.

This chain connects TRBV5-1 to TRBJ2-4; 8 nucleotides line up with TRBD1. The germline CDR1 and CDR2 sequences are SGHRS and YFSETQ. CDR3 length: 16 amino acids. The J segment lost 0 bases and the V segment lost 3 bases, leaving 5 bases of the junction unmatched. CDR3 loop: CASSYGQGVAKNIQYF. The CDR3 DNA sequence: TGCGCCAGCAGCTACGGACAGGGAGTAGCCAAAAACATTCAGTACTTC.

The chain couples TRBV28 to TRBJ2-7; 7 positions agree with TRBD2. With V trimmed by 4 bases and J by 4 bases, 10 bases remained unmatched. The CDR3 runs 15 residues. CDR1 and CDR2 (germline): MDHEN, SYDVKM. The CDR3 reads CASSWGWREFYEQYF. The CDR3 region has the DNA TGTGCCAGCAGTTGGGGATGGCGGGAGTTTTACGAGCAGTACTTC.

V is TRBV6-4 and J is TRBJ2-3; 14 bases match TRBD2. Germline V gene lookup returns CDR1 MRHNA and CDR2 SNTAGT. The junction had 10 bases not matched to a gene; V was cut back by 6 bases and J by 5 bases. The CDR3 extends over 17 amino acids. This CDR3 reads CASSLTSGGAGGDTQYF. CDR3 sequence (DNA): TGTGCCAGCAGCCTGACTAGCGGGGGGGCCGGGGGAGATACGCAGTATTTT.

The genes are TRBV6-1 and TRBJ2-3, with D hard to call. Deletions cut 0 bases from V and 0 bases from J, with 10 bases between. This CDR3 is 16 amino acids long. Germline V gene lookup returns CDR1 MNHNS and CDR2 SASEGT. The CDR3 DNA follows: TGTGCCAGCAGTGAAGCGCGAGGAACTAGCACAGATACGCAGTATTTT. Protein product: CASSEARGTSTDTQYF.

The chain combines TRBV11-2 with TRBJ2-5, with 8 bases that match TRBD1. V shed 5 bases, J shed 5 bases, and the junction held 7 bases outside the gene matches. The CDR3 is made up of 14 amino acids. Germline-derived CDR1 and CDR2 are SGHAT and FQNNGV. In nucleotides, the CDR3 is TGTGCCAGCAGCCTGGGACAGGCGGGGGAGACCCAGTACTTC. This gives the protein CASSLGQAGETQYF.

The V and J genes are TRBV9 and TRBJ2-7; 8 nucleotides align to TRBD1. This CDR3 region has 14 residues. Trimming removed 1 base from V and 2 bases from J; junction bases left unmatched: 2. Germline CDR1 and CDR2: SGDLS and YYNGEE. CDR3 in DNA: TGTGCCAGCAGCGTACAGGGGGCCCCCTACGAGCAGTACTTC. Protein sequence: CASSVQGAPYEQYF.

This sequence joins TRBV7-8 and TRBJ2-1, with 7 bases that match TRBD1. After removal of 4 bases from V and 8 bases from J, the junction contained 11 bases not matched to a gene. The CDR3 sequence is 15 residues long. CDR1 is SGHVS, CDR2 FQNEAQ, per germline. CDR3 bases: TGTGCCAGCAGCTCGGGACAGAGGGGAAAGTATGAGCAGTTCTTC. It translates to CASSSGQRGKYEQFF.

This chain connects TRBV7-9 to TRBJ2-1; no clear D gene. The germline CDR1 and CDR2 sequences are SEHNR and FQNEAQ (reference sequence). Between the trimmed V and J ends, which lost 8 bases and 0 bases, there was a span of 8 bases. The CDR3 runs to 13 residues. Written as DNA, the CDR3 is TGTGCCAGCGGGAAAAGCTCCTACAATGAGCAGTTCTTC. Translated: CASGKSSYNEQFF.

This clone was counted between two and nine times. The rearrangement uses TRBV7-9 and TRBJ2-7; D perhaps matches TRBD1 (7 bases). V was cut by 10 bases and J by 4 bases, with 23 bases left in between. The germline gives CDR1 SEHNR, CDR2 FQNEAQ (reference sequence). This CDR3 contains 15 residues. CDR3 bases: TGTGCCACAGACGGGACACAGGGGCGGGGATACGAGCAGTACTTC. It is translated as CATDGTQGRGYEQYF.

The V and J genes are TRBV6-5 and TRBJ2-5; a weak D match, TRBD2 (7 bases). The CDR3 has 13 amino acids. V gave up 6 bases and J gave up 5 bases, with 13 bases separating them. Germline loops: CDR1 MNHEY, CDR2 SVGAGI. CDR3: CASSHGGRETQYF. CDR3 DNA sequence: TGTGCCAGCAGCCACGGGGGGCGGGAGACCCAGTACTTC.

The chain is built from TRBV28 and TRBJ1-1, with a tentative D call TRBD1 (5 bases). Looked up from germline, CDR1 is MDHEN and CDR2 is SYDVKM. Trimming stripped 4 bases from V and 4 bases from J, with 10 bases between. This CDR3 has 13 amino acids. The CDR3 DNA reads TGTGCCAGCAGTTCCCCGGGACTCACTGAAGCTTTCTTT. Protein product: CASSSPGLTEAFF. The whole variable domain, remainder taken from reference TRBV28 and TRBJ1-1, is DVKVTQSSRYLVKRTGEKVFLECVQDMDHENMFWYRQDPGLGLRLIYFSYDVKMKEKGDIPEGYSVSREKKERFSLILESASTNQTSMYLCASSSPGLTEAFFGQGTRLTVV.